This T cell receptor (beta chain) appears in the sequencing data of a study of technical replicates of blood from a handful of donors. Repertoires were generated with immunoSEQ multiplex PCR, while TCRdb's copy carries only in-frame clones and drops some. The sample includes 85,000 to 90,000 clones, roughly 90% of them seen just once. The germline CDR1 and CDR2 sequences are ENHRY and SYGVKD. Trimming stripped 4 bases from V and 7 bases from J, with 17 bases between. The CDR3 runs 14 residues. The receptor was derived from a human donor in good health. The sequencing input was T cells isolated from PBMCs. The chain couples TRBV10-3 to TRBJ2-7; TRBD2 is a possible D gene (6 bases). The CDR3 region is CAISVPGLGREQYF. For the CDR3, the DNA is TGTGCCATCAGTGTTCCGGGACTGGGTAGGGAGCAGTACTTC.